A single T cell receptor beta chain is shown here with its context. The same CDR3 is also encoded by other DNA sequences in this sample. These data originate in a study of shared clonotypes between healthy human individuals. The trim removed 7 bases at V and 2 bases at J, leaving 2 bases unmatched. Germline CDR1 SQVTM, CDR2 ANQGSEA. This CDR3 has 12 residues. The authors ran the assay at deep level. Each sorted subset replicate got 200 ng genomic DNA, 25,000 to 35,000 genomes. Repertoires were generated with immunoSEQ multiplex PCR, while TCRdb's copy carries only in-frame clones and drops some. The repertoire consists of 2 million to 3 million clones, with roughly 93% occurring once and the leading ten covering around 0.4%.

Sequences were obtained from naive CD4+ T cells from PBMCs. Indicated subset: CD45RA+ positively selected. The origin of this receptor is a man aged 18 to 29 in good health. Some clones in this sample may be carry-over from other donors' samples. The chain is built from TRBV29-1 and TRBJ2-1, with 7 nucleotides matching TRBD1. The CDR3 loop reads CSAGTAYNEQFF. CDR3 DNA: TGCAGCGCCGGGACAGCCTACAATGAGCAGTTCTTC.